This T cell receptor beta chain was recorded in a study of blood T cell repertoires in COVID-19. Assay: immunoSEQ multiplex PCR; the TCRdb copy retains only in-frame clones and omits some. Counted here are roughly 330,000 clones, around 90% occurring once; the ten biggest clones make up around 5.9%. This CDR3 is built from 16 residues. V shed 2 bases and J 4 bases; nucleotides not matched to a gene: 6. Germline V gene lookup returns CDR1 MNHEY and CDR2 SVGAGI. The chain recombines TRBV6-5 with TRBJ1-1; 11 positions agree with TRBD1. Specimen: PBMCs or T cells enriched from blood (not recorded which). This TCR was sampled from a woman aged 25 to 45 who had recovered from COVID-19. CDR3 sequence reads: CASSYGTGGRGTEAFF. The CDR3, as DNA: TGTGCCAGCAGTTACGGGACAGGGGGGAGAGGCACTGAAGCTTTCTTT.